The 14 T cell receptor beta chains below were found in one sample sequenced in a study of blood T cell repertoires in COVID-19 (dated by TCRdb to 2018 to 2021). Preparation of the library involved the immunoSEQ multiplex PCR assay. The clones in this table, taken by TCRdb from immuneACCESS, are in-frame only. Not every clone is retained; where verified, under half of the shortfall comes from an unresolved V gene, and the cause of the rest is unknown. The sample yields 150,000 to 200,000 clones; 88% were counted once. Approximately 9.4% of the sample is in the top ten clones. Material: PBMCs or T cells enriched from blood (not recorded which). These receptors were obtained from a woman aged 18-29 years who had recovered from COVID-19.

This chain joins TRBV30 and TRBJ1-3, with 7 bases fitting TRBD1. Germline trimming cut 4 bases from V and 0 bases from J; bases unmatched to any gene: 6. CDR3 length: 15 amino acids. In germline, CDR1 is GTSNPN, CDR2 SVGIG (reference sequence). The CDR3 here is CAWTRQGYSGNTIYF. The CDR3, as DNA: TGTGCCTGGACCCGACAGGGATACTCTGGAAACACCATATATTTT. Looking up the rest from reference TRBV30 and TRBJ1-3 gives the full variable domain: SQTIHQWPATLVQPVGSPLSLECTVEGTSNPNLYWYRQAAGRGLQLLFYSVGIGQISSEVPQNLSASRPQDRQFILSSKKLLLSDSGFYLCAWTRQGYSGNTIYFGEGSWLTVV.

The chain is built from TRBV19 and TRBJ1-5; tentatively, D is TRBD1 (5 bases). There are 14 residues in the CDR3. Looked up from germline, CDR1 is LNHDA and CDR2 is SQIVND (reference sequence). V was trimmed by 6 bases and J by 0 bases, leaving 9 bases between them. CDR3 residues: CASSTGSSNQPQHF. DNA of the CDR3: TGTGCCAGTAGCACAGGATCTAGCAATCAGCCCCAGCATTTT.

The chain combines TRBV6-5 with TRBJ1-3; 7 nucleotides agree with TRBD1. With 2 bases clipped from V and 4 bases from J, the junction kept 2 bases outside the gene matches. The CDR3 spans 14 residues. Germline V CDR1 and CDR2: MNHEY, SVGAGI. CDR3 residues: CASSYGDSGNTIYF. The CDR3 DNA is TGTGCCAGCAGTTACGGGGACAGCGGAAACACCATATATTTT.

The genes are TRBV14 and TRBJ1-2; 7 bases line up with TRBD1. CDR1 SGHDN and CDR2 FVKESK come from the germline V gene. The length of the CDR3 is 17 residues. With V trimmed by 3 bases and J by 2 bases, 12 bases remained unmatched. The CDR3 sequence is CASSHQGEGELNYGYTF. CDR3 in DNA: TGTGCCAGCAGCCACCAGGGGGAAGGGGAACTAAACTATGGCTACACCTTC.

This chain links TRBV28 with TRBJ2-7, with D perhaps TRBD1 (6 bases). The CDR3 extends over 18 amino acids. Trimming removed 1 base from V and 3 bases from J, with 22 bases in between. The germline V gene has CDR1 MDHEN and CDR2 SYDVKM. In nucleotides, the CDR3 is TGTGCCAGCAGTTTATACGATCCGACGCAGGGGAGAAACTACGAGCAGTACTTC. Protein: CASSLYDPTQGRNYEQYF.

The J gene is TRBJ1-1, the V gene TRBV6-5; 7 bases map to TRBD1. The ends lost 2 bases at V and 1 base at J; junction bases unmatched: 4. CDR1 is MNHEY and CDR2 is SVGAGI in the germline V gene. This CDR3 is built from 15 residues. The CDR3 sequence is CASSYGDRKNTEAFF. CDR3 bases: TGTGCCAGCAGTTACGGGGACAGAAAGAACACTGAAGCTTTCTTT.

The CDR3 nucleotides read TGTGCCAGCACCCAGGACATCAATCAGCCCCAGCATTTT. This encodes CASTQDINQPQHF. This chain joins TRBV6-5 and TRBJ1-5, with D perhaps TRBD1 (5 bases). The germline V and J ends were trimmed by 7 bases and 3 bases, with 10 bases remaining between them. Germline CDR1 MNHEY, CDR2 SVGAGI. The CDR3 covers 13 residues.

This chain connects TRBV28 to TRBJ1-1, with 8 bases matching TRBD1. J was trimmed by 4 bases and V by 6 bases; bases with no gene match: 7. The CDR3 contains 14 residues. Germline CDR1 is MDHEN and CDR2 is SYDVKM. Here the CDR3 DNA reads TGTGCCAGCAGGCCGGGACAGGTAACCACTGAAGCTTTCTTT. Its translation: CASRPGQVTTEAFF.

The chain joins TRBV12-3 or TRBV12-4 to TRBJ1-3; perhaps TRBD1 as D (6 bases). V lost 7 bases to trimming and J lost 4 bases, with 11 bases between them. CDR3 length: 13 residues. The CDR3 DNA follows: TGTGCCAGCACGCGACAGGTCGGAAACACCATATATTTT. Its protein is CASTRQVGNTIYF.

The V call is TRBV28, the J call TRBJ1-2; D gene unclear. Germline loops: CDR1 MDHEN, CDR2 SYDVKM. The CDR3 consists of 12 residues. V shed 8 bases and J shed 7 bases, with 14 bases lying between them. In nucleotides, the CDR3 is TGTGCCAGCCGAACCTCGGGTTTTGGCTACACCTTC. This sequence encodes CASRTSGFGYTF.

This chain connects TRBV20-1 to TRBJ1-5; D may be TRBD1 (5 bases). The CDR3 has 16 amino acids. V lost 3 bases to trimming and J lost 6 bases, with 21 bases between them. CDR1 DFQATT and CDR2 SNEGSKA come from the germline V gene (reference sequence). The CDR3 spells CSASPLLGPESQPQHF. In DNA form, the CDR3 reads TGCAGTGCTAGTCCGTTATTGGGGCCTGAGAGTCAGCCCCAGCATTTT.

V usage is TRBV6-4 and J usage is TRBJ2-1, with 12 bases aligning to TRBD2. In germline, CDR1 is MRHNA, CDR2 SNTAGT. The CDR3 length is 17 residues. J lost 9 bases, V lost 5 bases, and 14 bases had no gene match. The CDR3 here is CASSTETLAGGPGEQFF. The CDR3 coding sequence is TGTGCCAGCAGTACTGAGACCCTAGCGGGGGGGCCGGGTGAGCAGTTCTTC.

This clone was seen only once. The J gene is TRBJ1-4, the V gene TRBV28, with a possible D match to TRBD1 (5 bases). The germline V gene has CDR1 MDHEN and CDR2 SYDVKM. V was cut by 5 bases and J by 8 bases, with 15 bases left in between. This CDR3 region has 14 residues. The CDR3 here is CASSPQGAREKLFF. DNA for the CDR3: TGTGCCAGCAGTCCCCAGGGTGCTCGAGAAAAACTGTTTTTT. The whole variable domain, remainder taken from reference TRBV28 and TRBJ1-4, is DVKVTQSSRYLVKRTGEKVFLECVQDMDHENMFWYRQDPGLGLRLIYFSYDVKMKEKGDIPEGYSVSREKKERFSLILESASTNQTSMYLCASSPQGAREKLFFGSGTQLSVL.

The chain links TRBV19 to TRBJ2-2, with D perhaps matching TRBD2 (7 bases). V was clipped by 10 bases and J by 10 bases, with 19 bases between them. CDR3 length equals 13 residues. The germline V gene encodes CDR1 LNHDA and CDR2 SQIVND (reference sequence). This CDR3 reads CATAEGGSEELFF. The CDR3 DNA reads TGTGCCACTGCCGAGGGGGGGTCGGAGGAGCTGTTTTTT.